A single sample gave rise to the 24 T cell receptor beta chains below, sequenced in a study of blood T cell repertoires in COVID-19. Libraries were prepared by immunoSEQ multiplex PCR; TCRdb keeps only in-frame clonotypes and omits some of them. The data hold fewer than 200,000 clones, with roughly 91% observed a single time. Material: peripheral blood. The receptors shown here come from a man in his forties with active or convalescent COVID-19.

This sequence joins TRBV6-5 and TRBJ1-3, with D perhaps matching TRBD1 (6 bases). Trimming cost V 6 bases and J 2 bases, with 11 bases left between them. This CDR3 region has 14 residues. From germline, CDR1 is MNHEY and CDR2 SVGAGI. This CDR3 is CASRAGVAGNTIYF. CDR3 coding DNA: TGTGCCAGCAGGGCAGGGGTGGCTGGAAACACCATATATTTT.

The chain combines TRBV12-3 or TRBV12-4 with TRBJ1-1, with D maybe TRBD1 (5 bases). Between the trimmed V and J ends, which lost 8 bases and 1 base, there was a span of 11 bases. The CDR3 is 13 residues long. The chain's CDR3 is CASYRGWNTEAFF. The CDR3 DNA reads as TGTGCCAGCTATAGGGGTTGGAACACTGAAGCTTTCTTT.

The V call is TRBV5-1, the J call TRBJ2-3; a weak D match, TRBD1 (6 bases). The CDR3 is 15 residues long. Trimming shortened V by 0 bases and J by 0 bases, and 8 bases separated the two germline ends. The germline V gene has CDR1 SGHRS and CDR2 YFSETQ. In nucleotides, the CDR3 is TGCGCCAGCAGCTTGGCAGGGGCGAGCACAGATACGCAGTATTTT. Translated: CASSLAGASTDTQYF.

The gene calls are TRBV29-1 and TRBJ1-1; D ambiguous. The germline V and J ends were trimmed by 2 bases and 8 bases, with 18 bases remaining between them. The germline V gene encodes CDR1 SQVTM and CDR2 ANQGSEA. This CDR3 region has 14 residues. As DNA, the CDR3 is TGCAGCGTTGAATTGGCAGCTACTGCCGGGGAAGCTTTCTTT. Translation: CSVELAATAGEAFF. Full variable domain (rest looked up from reference TRBV29-1 and TRBJ1-1): SAVISQKPSRDICQRGTSLTIQCQVDSQVTMMFWYRQQPGQSLTLIATANQGSEATYESGFVIDKFPISRPNLTFSTLTVSNMSPEDSSIYLCSVELAATAGEAFFGQGTRLTVV.

This rearrangement joins TRBV2 to TRBJ1-1, with TRBD1 matching 11 bases. The CDR3 loop spans 18 amino acids. Looked up from germline, CDR1 is SNHLY and CDR2 is FYNNEI. The V segment lost 6 bases and the J segment 3 bases; nucleotides outside the gene matches: 15. Here the CDR3 DNA reads TGTGCCAGCAGCGCCACCGGGACAGGGGGATTGGGTGACACTGAAGCTTTCTTT. It encodes CASSATGTGGLGDTEAFF.

This chain links TRBV6-5 with TRBJ1-5; D unclear. This CDR3 region has 12 residues. Germline V lookup: CDR1 MNHEY, CDR2 SVGAGI. V was trimmed by 7 bases and J by 9 bases, leaving 13 bases between them. The chain's CDR3 is CASNSEGRPQHF. CDR3 DNA sequence: TGTGCCAGCAATAGTGAGGGTCGGCCCCAGCATTTT.

V gene TRBV4-3 combines with J gene TRBJ1-3, with 8 bases identical to TRBD1. CDR1 is LGHNA, CDR2 YSLEER, per germline. The V gene end was trimmed by 3 bases and the J gene end by 0 bases; junction bases not matched to a gene: 4. The CDR3 has 16 residues. The CDR3 region has the DNA TGCGCCAGCAGCCAGGGACAGGCTAACTCTGGAAACACCATATATTTT. It translates to CASSQGQANSGNTIYF.

This clone was seen a single time. The rearrangement joins TRBV5-8 to TRBJ1-1; D not certain. Germline V gene data show CDR1 as SGHTS and CDR2 as YDEGEE. Trimming removed 2 bases from V and 2 bases from J, with 7 bases in between. CDR3 length: 13 amino acids. CDR3 residues: CASSFDKNTEAFF. CDR3 nucleotide sequence: TGTGCCAGCAGCTTCGACAAAAACACTGAAGCTTTCTTT.

The V and J genes are TRBV19 and TRBJ1-5; 9 positions agree with TRBD1. CDR1 LNHDA and CDR2 SQIVND come from the germline V gene (reference sequence). The trim removed 3 bases at V and 1 base at J, leaving 7 bases unmatched. There are 17 residues in the CDR3. The CDR3, as DNA: TGTGCCAGTAGTATTACGGGACAGGGCAAAAGCAATCAGCCCCAGCATTTT. Translation: CASSITGQGKSNQPQHF.

The J gene is TRBJ2-2, the V gene TRBV7-9; D is unclear. This CDR3 has 17 residues. V lost 5 bases and J 3 bases, leaving 19 bases between the germline ends. CDR1 and CDR2 from the germline V gene are SEHNR and FQNEAQ (reference sequence). CDR3 nucleotides: TGTGCCAGCAGCCCTAAAGCCTCACCACGGGACACCGGGGAGCTGTTTTTT. Its protein product is CASSPKASPRDTGELFF.

The rearrangement uses TRBV3-1 (or the pseudogene TRBV3-2) and TRBJ2-6, with D tentatively TRBD2 (6 bases). CDR3 length equals 16 residues. CDR1 LGHDT and CDR2 YNNKEL come from the germline V gene (reference sequence). V lost 4 bases, J lost 3 bases, and 13 bases lay in between. As DNA, the CDR3 is TGTGCCAGCAGCCCCTGGGACTTTGTTGGGGCCAACGTCCTGACTTTC. The encoded protein is CASSPWDFVGANVLTF.

This sequence joins TRBV6-5 and TRBJ2-4, with TRBD2 as a possible D gene (6 bases). V was clipped by 6 bases and J by 0 bases, with 12 bases between them. The CDR3 runs 15 residues. The germline V gene has CDR1 MNHEY and CDR2 SVGAGI. Written as DNA, the CDR3 is TGTGCCAGCAGAGGGGACTCACTAGCCAAAAACATTCAGTACTTC. Translation gives CASRGDSLAKNIQYF.

The V and J genes are TRBV29-1 and TRBJ2-3, with 7 bases fitting TRBD2. CDR3 length: 13 residues. Germline CDR1 SQVTM, CDR2 ANQGSEA. V lost 6 bases, J lost 5 bases, and 8 bases stayed unmatched. CDR3 protein: CSVAGVDGDTQYF. The CDR3 DNA reads TGCAGCGTCGCGGGAGTAGACGGAGATACGCAGTATTTT.

The chain combines TRBV21-1 with TRBJ1-1; the DNA was not used to check the table's D call, TRBD1. TRBV21-1 is a pseudogene locus. The CDR3 totals 19 residues. The CDR3 DNA reads TGTGCCAGCAGCTCTCAATTTTCCCGCAGGGGTGAGAGGAACACTGAAGCTTTCTTT. It specifies CASSSQFSRRGERNTEAFF.

DNA for the CDR3: TGCAGCGTCCAAAGGGGTATTCGAGAGACCCAGTACTTC. It yields the protein CSVQRGIRETQYF. The chain has TRBV29-1 and TRBJ2-5; perhaps TRBD1 as D (5 bases). Germline CDR1 SQVTM, CDR2 ANQGSEA. V dropped 6 bases and J dropped 4 bases, with 15 bases sitting between them. The CDR3 sequence is 13 residues long.

The V call is TRBV25-1, the J call TRBJ1-5; the D gene is possibly TRBD1 (6 bases). The germline CDR1 and CDR2 sequences are MGHDK and SYGVNS. Trimming left V 4 bases short and J 5 bases short, with 18 bases between. This CDR3 is built from 16 residues. The CDR3 coding sequence is TGTGCCAGCAGTGCCTCGGGACACGGTATGGATCAGCCCCAGCATTTT. Its translation is CASSASGHGMDQPQHF.

This clone was seen only once. The chain is built from TRBV6-6 and TRBJ1-5, with D possibly being TRBD1 (5 bases). V lost 5 bases and J lost 7, with 18 bases in between. Germline CDR1 is MNHNY and CDR2 is SVGAGI (reference sequence). This CDR3 is 15 amino acids long. CDR3 DNA sequence: TGTGCCAGCAGTCCCCGGGACTACTCGGGGCAGCCCCAGCATTTT. This translates into CASSPRDYSGQPQHF.

V is TRBV11-3 and J is TRBJ2-5; D possibly corresponds to TRBD2 (5 bases). This CDR3 region has 14 residues. Germline V gene data show CDR1 as SGHNT and CDR2 as YENEEA. V was pared by 5 bases and J by 5 bases, with 15 bases between. In DNA form, the CDR3 reads TGTGCCAGCAGCCCCGGCGGGCTCGGGGAGACCCAGTACTTC. Amino acid sequence: CASSPGGLGETQYF.

This clone was seen a few times. The rearrangement links TRBV5-4 to TRBJ2-1; tentatively, D is TRBD2 (6 bases). This CDR3 is built from 16 residues. Germline CDR1 SGHNT, CDR2 YYREEE (reference sequence). V gave up 5 bases and J gave up 0 bases, with 15 bases separating them. The CDR3 loop is CASSSGLESSYNEQFF. For the CDR3, the DNA is TGTGCCAGCAGTTCGGGACTGGAGAGCTCCTACAATGAGCAGTTCTTC.

The rearrangement links TRBV28 to TRBJ2-7, with 8 positions matching TRBD2. The trim removed 2 bases at V and 1 base at J, leaving 10 bases unmatched. The CDR3 runs to 17 residues. Germline V gene sequence: CDR1 MDHEN, CDR2 SYDVKM. DNA of the CDR3: TGTGCCAGCAGTTTAGCGGGAGGTCGAACCGCTTCCTACGAGCAGTACTTC. Residues: CASSLAGGRTASYEQYF.

This chain joins TRBV19 and TRBJ2-5; 13 bases fit TRBD2. Germline loops: CDR1 LNHDA, CDR2 SQIVND (reference sequence). The CDR3 has 18 amino acids. After removal of 4 bases from V and 5 bases from J, the junction contained 13 bases not matched to a gene. The DNA for the CDR3 is TGTGCCAGTAGTACCCAATCTAAACTAGCGGGGGGGACTGAGACCCAGTACTTC. Protein product: CASSTQSKLAGGTETQYF.

This sequence joins TRBV3-1 (or the pseudogene TRBV3-2) and TRBJ1-1; D ambiguous. Trimming shortened V by 0 bases and J by 1 base, and 6 bases separated the two germline ends. The germline V gene has CDR1 LGHDT and CDR2 YNNKEL (reference sequence). The CDR3 sequence is 14 residues long. The CDR3 bases are TGTGCCAGCAGCCAAGATCTAGGGAACACTGAAGCTTTCTTT. Protein sequence: CASSQDLGNTEAFF.

The J gene is TRBJ2-5, the V gene TRBV15; TRBD1 is a possible D gene (6 bases). CDR3 length: 14 residues. Trimming left V 3 bases short and J 0 bases short, with 8 bases between. Germline CDR1 is LNHNV and CDR2 is YYDKDF (reference sequence). The CDR3 spells CATSSRGYQETQYF. For the CDR3, the DNA is TGTGCCACCAGCAGTAGGGGGTACCAAGAGACCCAGTACTTC.

The V call is TRBV13, the J call TRBJ1-6; TRBD1 aligns across 7 bases. The V gene end was trimmed by 5 bases and the J gene end by 9 bases; junction bases not matched to a gene: 1. Germline V gene lookup returns CDR1 PRHDT and CDR2 FYEKMQ (reference sequence). This CDR3 is built from 12 residues. The CDR3 sequence is CASSDRVSPLHF. Here the CDR3 DNA reads TGTGCCAGCAGCGACAGGGTTTCACCCCTCCACTTT.